The 14 T cell receptor beta chains below all came from one sample that was sequenced in a study of blood T cells in healthy people across ages. With a J-beta primer mix and a sample-barcoded 5' primer, a second PCR ran 7 to 11 cycles. MiXCR was run by TCRdb on the 5' RACE reads, yielding one entry per CDR3 protein. Among roughly 1,100,000 distinct CDR3 sequences listed, roughly a quarter were seen once. The same data also went into a second study, on T cells of mothers and their children.

Sequenced input: blood. The source of these receptors is a girl aged 2-9 years in good health.

This clonotype was counted between two and nine times. V gene TRBV20-1 combines with J gene TRBJ2-5; D might be TRBD1 (5 bases). Germline lookup yields CDR1 DFQATT and CDR2 SNEGSKA (reference sequence). The CDR3 covers 14 residues. V was clipped by 0 bases and J by 0 bases, with 8 bases between them. CDR3 nucleotides: TGCAGTGCTAGAGAAGGGGCTTACCAAGAGACCCAGTACTTC. Translated, it gives CSAREGAYQETQYF.

This clonotype has just a few counts. The J gene is TRBJ1-2, the V gene TRBV20-1; 7 positions match TRBD1. Germline CDR1 DFQATT, CDR2 SNEGSKA (reference sequence). The CDR3 consists of 14 residues. The J segment lost 6 bases and the V segment lost 3 bases, leaving 10 bases of the junction unmatched. The CDR3 sequence is CSASQGQLLNGYTF. The CDR3 DNA sequence: TGCAGTGCTAGTCAGGGACAGCTGCTGAATGGCTACACCTTC.

The chain combines TRBV11-1 with TRBJ2-7; D tentatively fits TRBD1 or TRBD2 (5 bases each). The CDR3 has 14 residues. The V end was cut by 6 bases, the J end by 5 bases, with 17 bases between. CDR1 is SGHAT and CDR2 is FQDESV in the germline V gene (reference sequence). CDR3 region: CASRDFRETDEQYF. The CDR3 DNA reads TGTGCCAGCAGAGACTTCAGGGAGACGGACGAGCAGTACTTC.

This clonotype was seen a handful of times. The V gene is TRBV5-5, the J gene TRBJ2-5, with 7 bases matching TRBD2. The J call could be wrong; TRBJ2-7 is a better fit for the DNA end. The germline V gene encodes CDR1 SGHKS and CDR2 YYEKEE (reference sequence). The CDR3 consists of 15 residues. The chain's CDR3 is CASSLTSEKIYEQYF. As DNA, the CDR3 is TGTGCCAGCAGCTTGACTAGCGAGAAGATCTACGAGCAGTACTTC.

J is TRBJ2-6 and V is TRBV18; no clear D gene. The CDR3 runs 16 residues. CDR1 KGHSH and CDR2 LQKENI come from the germline V gene. Deletions cut 3 bases from V and 3 bases from J, with 12 bases between. CDR3 DNA sequence: TGTGCCAGCTCACCGTTATTGGCGTATGGGGCCAACGTCCTGACTTTC. Translating it yields CASSPLLAYGANVLTF.

With regard to this clonotype: Sequence at one end of the junction differs from germline and may be a read error. CDR3 nucleotides: TGTGCCAGCACTTTAAGGGGGGGCTTGGAGACCCAGTACTTC. Amino acids: CASTLRGGLETQYF. V gene TRBV12-3 or TRBV12-4 combines with J gene TRBJ2-5; possibly TRBD2 for D (7 bases). The CDR3 is 14 residues long.

In its sample, this clonotype was seen a few times. The chain couples TRBV29-1 to TRBJ1-1; the match to TRBD1 covers 7 bases. This CDR3 comprises 12 residues. The germline CDR1 and CDR2 sequences are SQVTM and ANQGSEA. Trimming took 6 bases from V and 1 from J; bases not matched to a gene: 2. The CDR3 here is CSVTGENTEAFF. The CDR3 DNA is TGCAGCGTAACAGGGGAGAACACTGAAGCTTTCTTT.

This rearrangement joins TRBV9 to TRBJ2-1; possible D gene TRBD2, 6 bases. The J call may be incorrect, as the DNA end agrees better with TRBJ2-5. The CDR3 loop spans 13 amino acids. CDR1 SGDLS and CDR2 YYNGEE come from the germline V gene. CDR3 loop: CASSVVQTGAQYF. DNA for the CDR3: TGTGCCAGCAGCGTAGTACAAACGGGGGCCCAGTACTTC.

The gene calls are TRBV6-1 and TRBJ2-1; tentative D call: TRBD1 (5 bases). Germline V gives CDR1 MNHNS, CDR2 SASEGT. Trimming removed 6 bases from V and 6 bases from J, with 18 bases in between. This CDR3 comprises 15 residues. The CDR3 DNA sequence: TGTGCCAGCAGCACCTACCTAGGGGCTAGCAATGAGCAGTTCTTC. Residues: CASSTYLGASNEQFF.

This rearrangement joins TRBV4-3 to TRBJ2-1; 10 nucleotides line up with TRBD2. The CDR3 length is 15 residues. V trimming: 1 base; J trimming: 9 bases; junction bases outside the gene matches: 6. Germline CDR1 and CDR2: LGHNA and YSLEER. The CDR3 sequence is CASSQVPSGRGEQFF. In DNA form, the CDR3 reads TGCGCCAGCAGCCAAGTTCCCAGCGGGAGGGGTGAGCAGTTCTTC.

This clonotype was counted at least ten times. V usage is TRBV4-3 and J usage is TRBJ1-1; maybe TRBD1 (5 bases). The ends were cut back, 0 bases at V and 4 bases at J, with 9 bases in the middle. Per the germline V gene, CDR1 is LGHNA and CDR2 is YSLEER. The CDR3 is 14 amino acids. The DNA for the CDR3 is TGCGCCAGCAGCCAAGATCGGGGGAGCACTGAAGCTTTCTTT. Its protein is CASSQDRGSTEAFF.

Comments on this clonotype: Its ends do not fully match the called genes, so a read error is possible. V gene TRBV12-3 or TRBV12-4 combines with J gene TRBJ2-3; no clear D gene. The length of the CDR3 is 13 residues. DNA of the CDR3: TGTGCCAGCAGTCCTGTGGTAACAGATGCGCAGTATTTT. This sequence encodes CASSPVVTDAQYF.

This clonotype was seen more than once but under ten times. The DNA of the CDR3 is TGCAGCGTGGGGTTATACGCCGGGGAGCTGTTTTTT. Its translation is CSVGLYAGELFF. The chain is built from TRBV29-1 and TRBJ2-2; D gene uncertain. V was trimmed by 6 bases and J by 6 bases, leaving 11 bases between them. CDR3 size: 12 residues. CDR1 and CDR2 (germline): SQVTM, ANQGSEA.

In its sample, this clonotype was seen a few times. The chain joins TRBV6-5 to TRBJ1-5, with D hard to call. This CDR3 is built from 13 residues. Between the trimmed V and J ends, which lost 2 bases and 3 bases, there was a span of 5 bases. Germline values: CDR1 MNHEY, CDR2 SVGAGI. CDR3 DNA sequence: TGTGCCAGCAGTTACACGAACAATCAGCCCCAGCATTTT. As protein: CASSYTNNQPQHF.